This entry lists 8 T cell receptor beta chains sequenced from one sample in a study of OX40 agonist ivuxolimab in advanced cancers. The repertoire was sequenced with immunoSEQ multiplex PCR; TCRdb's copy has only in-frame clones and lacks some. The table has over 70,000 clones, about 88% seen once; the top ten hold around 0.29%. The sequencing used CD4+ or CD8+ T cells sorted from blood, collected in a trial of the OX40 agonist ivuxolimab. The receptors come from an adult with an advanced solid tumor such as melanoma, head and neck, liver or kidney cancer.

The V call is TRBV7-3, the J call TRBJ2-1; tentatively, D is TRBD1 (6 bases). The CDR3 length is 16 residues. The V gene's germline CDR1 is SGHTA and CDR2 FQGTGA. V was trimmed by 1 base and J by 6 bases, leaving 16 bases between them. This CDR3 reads CASSLNGQGTFNEQFF. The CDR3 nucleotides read TGTGCCAGCAGCTTAAATGGGCAGGGGACATTCAATGAGCAGTTCTTC.

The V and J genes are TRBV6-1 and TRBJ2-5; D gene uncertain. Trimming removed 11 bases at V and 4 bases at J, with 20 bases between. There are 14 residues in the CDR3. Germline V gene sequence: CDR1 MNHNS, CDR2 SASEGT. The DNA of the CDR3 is TGTGCCTCGACGCCCCCGGCCTCAAGAGAGACCCAGTACTTC. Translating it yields CASTPPASRETQYF.

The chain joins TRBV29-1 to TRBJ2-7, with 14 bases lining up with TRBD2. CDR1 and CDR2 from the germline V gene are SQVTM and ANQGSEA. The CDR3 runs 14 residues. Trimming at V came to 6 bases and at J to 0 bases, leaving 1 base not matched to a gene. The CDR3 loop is CSVGLAGASYEQYF. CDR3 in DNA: TGCAGCGTGGGACTAGCGGGGGCCTCCTACGAGCAGTACTTC.

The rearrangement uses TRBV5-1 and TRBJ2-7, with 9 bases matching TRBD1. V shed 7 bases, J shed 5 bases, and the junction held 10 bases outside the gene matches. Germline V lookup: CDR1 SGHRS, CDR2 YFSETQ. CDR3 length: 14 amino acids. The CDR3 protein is CASCLTGGPHEQYF. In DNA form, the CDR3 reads TGCGCCAGCTGTCTGACAGGGGGGCCCCACGAGCAGTACTTC.

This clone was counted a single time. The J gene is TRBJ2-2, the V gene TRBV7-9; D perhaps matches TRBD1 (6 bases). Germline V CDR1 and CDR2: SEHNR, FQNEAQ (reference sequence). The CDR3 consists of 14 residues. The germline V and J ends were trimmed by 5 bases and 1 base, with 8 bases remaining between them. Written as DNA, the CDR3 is TGTGCCAGCAGCCAGACAGGGAACACCGGGGAGCTGTTTTTT. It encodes CASSQTGNTGELFF.

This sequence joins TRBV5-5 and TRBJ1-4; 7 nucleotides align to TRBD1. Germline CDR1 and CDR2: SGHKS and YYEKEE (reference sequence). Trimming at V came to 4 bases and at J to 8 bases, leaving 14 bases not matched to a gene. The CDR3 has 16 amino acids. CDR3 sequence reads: CASSRGGGGLGEKLFF. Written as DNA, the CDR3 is TGTGCCAGCAGCCGGGGAGGAGGGGGCTTAGGGGAAAAACTGTTTTTT.

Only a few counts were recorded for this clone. CDR3 sequence: CASSTHRDRGRIYEQYF. Here the CDR3 DNA reads TGTGCCAGCAGCACCCATCGGGACAGGGGGCGCATCTACGAGCAGTACTTC. The chain combines TRBV11-2 with TRBJ2-7; 12 positions agree with TRBD1. The CDR3 runs to 17 residues. Germline V lookup: CDR1 SGHAT, CDR2 FQNNGV. After removal of 5 bases from V and 3 bases from J, the junction contained 11 bases not matched to a gene.

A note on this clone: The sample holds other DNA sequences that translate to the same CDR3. The chain's CDR3 is CASSLVGRSGNTIYF. CDR3 bases: TGTGCCAGCAGCTTGGTGGGACGCTCTGGAAACACCATATATTTT. The chain joins TRBV5-8 to TRBJ1-3; a possible D gene is TRBD1 (5 bases). Per germline, CDR1 SGHTS and CDR2 YDEGEE. The CDR3 runs to 15 residues. V was shortened by 0 bases and J by 0 bases, with 7 bases between the two germline ends.